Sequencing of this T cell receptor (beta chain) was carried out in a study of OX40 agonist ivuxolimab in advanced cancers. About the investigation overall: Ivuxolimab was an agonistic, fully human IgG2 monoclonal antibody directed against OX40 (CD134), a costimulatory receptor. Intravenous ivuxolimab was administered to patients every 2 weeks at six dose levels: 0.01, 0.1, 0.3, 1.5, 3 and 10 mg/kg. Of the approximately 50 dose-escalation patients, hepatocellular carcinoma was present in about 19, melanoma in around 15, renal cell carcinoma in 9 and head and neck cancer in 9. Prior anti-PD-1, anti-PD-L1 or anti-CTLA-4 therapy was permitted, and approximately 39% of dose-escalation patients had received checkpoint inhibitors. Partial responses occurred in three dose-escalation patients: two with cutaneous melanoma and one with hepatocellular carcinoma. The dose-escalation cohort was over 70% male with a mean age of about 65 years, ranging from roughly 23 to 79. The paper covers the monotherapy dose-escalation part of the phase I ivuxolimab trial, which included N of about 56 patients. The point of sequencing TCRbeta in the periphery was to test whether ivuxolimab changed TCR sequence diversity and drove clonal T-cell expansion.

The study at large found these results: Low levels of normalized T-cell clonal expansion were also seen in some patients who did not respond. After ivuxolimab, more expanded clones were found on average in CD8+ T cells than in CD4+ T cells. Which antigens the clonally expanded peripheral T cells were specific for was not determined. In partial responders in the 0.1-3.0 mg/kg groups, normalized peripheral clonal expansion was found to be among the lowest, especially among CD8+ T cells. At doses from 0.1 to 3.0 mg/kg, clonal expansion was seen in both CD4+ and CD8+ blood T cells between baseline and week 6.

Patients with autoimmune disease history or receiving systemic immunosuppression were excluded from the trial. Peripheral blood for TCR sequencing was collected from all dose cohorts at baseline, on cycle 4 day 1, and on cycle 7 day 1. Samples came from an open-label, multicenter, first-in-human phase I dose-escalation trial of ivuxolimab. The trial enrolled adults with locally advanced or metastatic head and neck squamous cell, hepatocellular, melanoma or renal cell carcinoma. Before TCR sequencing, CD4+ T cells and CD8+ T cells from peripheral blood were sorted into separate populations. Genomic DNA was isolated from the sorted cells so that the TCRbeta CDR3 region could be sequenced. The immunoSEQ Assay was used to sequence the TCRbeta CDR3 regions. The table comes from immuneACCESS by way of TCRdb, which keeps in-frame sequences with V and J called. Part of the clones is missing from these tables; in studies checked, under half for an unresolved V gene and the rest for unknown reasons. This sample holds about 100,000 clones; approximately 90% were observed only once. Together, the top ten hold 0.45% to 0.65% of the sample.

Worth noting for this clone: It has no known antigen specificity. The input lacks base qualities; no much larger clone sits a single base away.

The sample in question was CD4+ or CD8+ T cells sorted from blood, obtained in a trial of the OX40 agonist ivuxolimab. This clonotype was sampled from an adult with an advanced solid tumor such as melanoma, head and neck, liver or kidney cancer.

The CDR3: CAWSTRTDGTYEKLFF. The bases read TGTGCCTGGAGTACTCGGACAGACGGAACCTATGAAAAACTGTTTTTT. Recombination linked TRBV30 to TRBJ1-4; TRBD1 is a possible D gene, resting on 6 matching bases. The CDR3 runs 16 residues from the cysteine to the phenylalanine. The kept DNA is CDR3 alone, 48 bases in frame from the first base. V lost 2 bases and J lost 6 bases; the stretch between them is 19 bases long. From the germline V gene (reference sequence), CDR1 is GTSNPN and CDR2 is SVGIG.